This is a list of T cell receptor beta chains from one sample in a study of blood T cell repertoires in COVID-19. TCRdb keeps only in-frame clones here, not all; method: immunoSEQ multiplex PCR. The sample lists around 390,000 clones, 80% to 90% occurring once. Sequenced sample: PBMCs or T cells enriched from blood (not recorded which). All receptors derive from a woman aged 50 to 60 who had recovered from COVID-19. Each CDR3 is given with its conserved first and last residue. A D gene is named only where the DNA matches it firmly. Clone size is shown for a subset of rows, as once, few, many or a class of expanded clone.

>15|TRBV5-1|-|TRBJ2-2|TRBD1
CASSLGTGWTGELFF
TGCGCCAGCAGCTTGGGGACAGGGTGGACCGGGGAGCTGTTTTTT
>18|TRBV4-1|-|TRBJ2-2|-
CASSQDWRGGWYTGELFF
TGCGCCAGCAGCCAAGACTGGAGGGGCGGTTGGTACACCGGGGAGCTGTTTTTT
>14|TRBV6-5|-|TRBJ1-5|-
CASRTREGGQPQHF
TGTGCCAGCAGAACGCGGGAGGGGGGGCAGCCCCAGCATTTT
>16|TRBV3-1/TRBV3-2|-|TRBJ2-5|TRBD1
CASSQRGRGSTETQYF
TGTGCCAGCAGCCAAAGGGGCAGGGGGTCCACAGAGACCCAGTACTTC
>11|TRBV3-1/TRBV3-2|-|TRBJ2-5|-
CASSPGETQYF
TGTGCCAGCAGCCCCGGGGAGACCCAGTACTTC
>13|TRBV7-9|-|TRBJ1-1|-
CASSTDTNTEAFF
TGTGCCAGCAGCACAGACACGAACACTGAAGCTTTCTTT
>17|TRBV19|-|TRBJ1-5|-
CASNLTPGHSTNQPQHF
TGTGCCAGTAACCTTACACCGGGACATAGCACCAATCAGCCCCAGCATTTT
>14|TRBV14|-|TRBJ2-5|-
CASSQGQVQETQYF
TGTGCCAGCAGCCAAGGGCAGGTCCAAGAGACCCAGTACTTC
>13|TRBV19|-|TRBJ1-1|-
CASNTGMNTEAFF
TGTGCCAGTAATACAGGGATGAACACTGAAGCTTTCTTT
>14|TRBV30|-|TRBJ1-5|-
CAWSVLNGNQPQHF
TGTGCCTGGAGTGTACTCAATGGCAATCAGCCCCAGCATTTT
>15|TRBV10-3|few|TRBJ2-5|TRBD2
CAISKATSGVETQYF
TGTGCCATCAGCAAGGCTACTAGCGGGGTAGAGACCCAGTACTTC